This passage covers 21 T cell receptor beta chains from one sample sequenced in a study of T cell changes during pregnancy in multiple sclerosis. Clones were sequenced by immunoSEQ multiplex PCR, and TCRdb holds only the in-frame ones, with some missing. Found here are roughly 89,000 clones, 94% of them singletons; the top ten hold around 1.7%. Material: peripheral blood, obtained after pregnancy. These receptors were collected from a female donor in good health, enrolled as a control in a pregnancy study.

As DNA, the CDR3 is TGTGCCAGCAACTTAGCGGCAGACAATGAGCAGTTCTTC. It translates to CASNLAADNEQFF. The V and J genes are TRBV19 and TRBJ2-1; perhaps TRBD2 as D (6 bases). Germline V gives CDR1 LNHDA, CDR2 SQIVND (reference sequence). V lost 9 bases and J 5 bases, leaving 14 bases between the germline ends. The CDR3 extends over 13 amino acids.

The rearrangement links TRBV5-4 to TRBJ2-1; TRBD2 agrees at 11 bases. Germline CDR1 SGHNT, CDR2 YYREEE (reference sequence). The CDR3 contains 15 residues. The J segment lost 9 bases and the V segment lost 1 base, leaving 6 bases of the junction unmatched. CDR3 amino acids: CASSLTSGRIGEQFF. CDR3 nucleotide sequence: TGTGCCAGCAGCTTGACTAGCGGGAGAATCGGTGAGCAGTTCTTC.

CDR3 amino acids: CASSLTSRFTDTQYF. The CDR3 DNA is TGTGCCAGCAGCTTAACTAGCAGATTCACAGATACGCAGTATTTT. This chain links TRBV7-6 with TRBJ2-3; tentative D call: TRBD2 (6 bases). The V end was cut by 2 bases, the J end by 2 bases, with 11 bases between. The germline V gene has CDR1 SGHVS and CDR2 FNYEAQ. This CDR3 has 15 amino acids.

In its sample, this clone was seen once. The rearrangement uses TRBV20-1 and TRBJ1-2; the D gene is possibly TRBD1 (5 bases). The germline V and J ends were trimmed by 5 bases and 13 bases, with 17 bases remaining between them. CDR1 and CDR2 from the germline V gene are DFQATT and SNEGSKA (reference sequence). This CDR3 is 11 amino acids long. The CDR3 reads CSAPGGGTATF. The DNA of the CDR3 is TGCAGTGCTCCCGGCGGGGGTACTGCCACCTTC.

In its sample, this clone was seen once. The V call is TRBV6-1, the J call TRBJ2-1, with 15 bases aligning to TRBD2. The length of the CDR3 is 15 residues. The V and J ends lost 7 bases and 8 bases, in that order; junction bases with no gene match: 6. Germline V gene data show CDR1 as MNHNS and CDR2 as SASEGT. DNA for the CDR3: TGTGCCAGCACCGAAGGACTAGCGGGAGGGGATGAGCAGTTCTTC. Protein product: CASTEGLAGGDEQFF.

V and J are TRBV29-1 and TRBJ2-1, with TRBD2 matching over 7 bases. The CDR3 covers 16 residues. The ends lost 4 bases at V and 8 bases at J; junction bases unmatched: 17. In germline, CDR1 is SQVTM, CDR2 ANQGSEA. The CDR3, as DNA: TGCAGCGTTGTTGGGGAGGGGACTTCCTCATCCTATGAGCAGTTCTTC. It translates to CSVVGEGTSSSYEQFF.

As for this clone: Other DNA variants within this sample encode the same CDR3. This chain links TRBV5-1 with TRBJ2-3; 9 bases agree with TRBD2. Germline CDR1 SGHRS, CDR2 YFSETQ. J was trimmed by 0 bases and V by 2 bases; bases with no gene match: 1. The CDR3 has 15 amino acids. CDR3 protein: CASSFTSGSTDTQYF. The CDR3 region has the DNA TGCGCCAGCAGCTTCACTAGCGGGAGCACAGATACGCAGTATTTT.

V gene TRBV5-4 combines with J gene TRBJ1-1; the D gene is possibly TRBD1 (5 bases). Trimming took off 4 bases at V and 0 bases at J, with 13 bases between the two ends. Germline V lookup: CDR1 SGHNT, CDR2 YYREEE (reference sequence). CDR3 length: 15 residues. CDR3: CASSLDGGMNTEAFF. CDR3 in DNA: TGTGCCAGCAGCCTTGACGGGGGGATGAACACTGAAGCTTTCTTT.

The chain employs TRBV21-1 and TRBJ1-1; TRBD1 was called by the table and not checked on the DNA. TRBV21-1 is classified as a pseudogene. The CDR3 runs to 14 residues. This chain's CDR3 is CASSIRTENTEAFF. The CDR3 DNA sequence: TGTGCCAGCAGCATACGGACAGAGAACACTGAAGCTTTCTTT.

The chain carries TRBV28 and TRBJ1-1; D is unresolved. Germline V gene data show CDR1 as MDHEN and CDR2 as SYDVKM. V shed 5 bases and J shed 1 base, with 14 bases lying between them. CDR3 length: 15 residues. CDR3 DNA: TGTGCCAGCAGTCTCGTGGCCCGAGGGAACACTGAAGCTTTCTTT. This gives the protein CASSLVARGNTEAFF.

The chain employs TRBV15 and TRBJ1-1; D gene unclear. The V end lost 0 bases, the J end lost 1 base, and 9 bases lay between the germline ends. The germline V gene encodes CDR1 LNHNV and CDR2 YYDKDF (reference sequence). The CDR3 has 15 amino acids. CDR3 region: CATSRDKNGNTEAFF. CDR3 nucleotide sequence: TGTGCCACCAGCAGAGATAAGAACGGGAACACTGAAGCTTTCTTT. The whole variable domain, remainder taken from reference TRBV15 and TRBJ1-1, is DAMVIQNPRYQVTQFGKPVTLSCSQTLNHNVMYWYQQKSSQAPKLLFHYYDKDFNNEADTPDNFQSRRPNTSFCFLDIRSPGLGDTAMYLCATSRDKNGNTEAFFGQGTRLTVV.

The rearrangement uses TRBV28 and TRBJ1-2, with D possibly being TRBD1 (6 bases). Germline values: CDR1 MDHEN, CDR2 SYDVKM. The CDR3 covers 13 residues. Trimming left V 8 bases short and J 4 bases short, with 14 bases between. The CDR3 loop reads CASGNWGLYGYTF. The CDR3, as DNA: TGTGCCAGCGGAAACTGGGGGCTCTATGGCTACACCTTC.

This chain connects TRBV2 to TRBJ2-7, with 9 bases identical to TRBD2. Germline V gene lookup returns CDR1 SNHLY and CDR2 FYNNEI. V shed 9 bases and J 0 bases; nucleotides not matched to a gene: 9. The length of the CDR3 is 15 residues. In nucleotides, the CDR3 is TGTGCCAGGGGAGACGGTAGCGGGAGCTCCTACGAGCAGTACTTC. The encoded protein is CARGDGSGSSYEQYF.

V is TRBV9 and J is TRBJ2-7; TRBD2 is a possible D gene (5 bases). V was pared by 0 bases and J by 7 bases, with 11 bases between. Looked up from germline, CDR1 is SGDLS and CDR2 is YYNGEE. The CDR3 is made up of 13 amino acids. The CDR3 loop is CASSVGGGGEQYF. For the CDR3, the DNA is TGTGCCAGCAGCGTAGGCGGTGGCGGGGAGCAGTACTTC.

The chain has TRBV9 and TRBJ2-3; TRBD1 is a possible D gene (5 bases). This CDR3 comprises 17 residues. V was cut by 4 bases and J by 0 bases, with 18 bases left in between. In germline, CDR1 is SGDLS, CDR2 YYNGEE. Here the CDR3 DNA reads TGTGCCAGCAGCCAGCCGCCGGCAGGGCCCAGCACAGATACGCAGTATTTT. Amino acid sequence: CASSQPPAGPSTDTQYF.

The chain couples TRBV25-1 to TRBJ2-3; possibly TRBD1 for D (6 bases). V was cut by 2 bases and J by 2 bases, with 14 bases left in between. CDR3 size: 16 residues. Germline V CDR1 and CDR2: MGHDK, SYGVNS. The CDR3 DNA sequence: TGTGCCAGCAGTGAAGGGCTTATGGGGGCCACAGATACGCAGTATTTT. This translates into CASSEGLMGATDTQYF.

V gene TRBV10-3 combines with J gene TRBJ2-7; TRBD2 matches 10 bases. The germline V gene encodes CDR1 ENHRY and CDR2 SYGVKD. The CDR3 is 16 residues long. J was trimmed by 1 base and V by 5 bases; bases with no gene match: 8. The CDR3 DNA sequence: TGTGCCATCAGTAACGGACTAGCGGATAGTTCCTACGAGCAGTACTTC. The encoded protein is CAISNGLADSSYEQYF.

CDR3 DNA sequence: TGTGCCAGCAGCGCTACGCTAGCAGTGTACGAGCAGTACTTC. It translates to CASSATLAVYEQYF. The chain joins TRBV14 to TRBJ2-7, with D possibly TRBD2 on 5 matching bases. The CDR3 has 14 residues. CDR1 is SGHDN, CDR2 FVKESK, per germline. Trimming took 5 bases from V and 4 from J, leaving 15 bases between them.

The genes are TRBV27 and TRBJ1-5, with TRBD1 matching 7 bases. The CDR3 has 15 residues. The V gene end was trimmed by 5 bases and the J gene end by 4 bases; junction bases not matched to a gene: 8. Germline V gene lookup returns CDR1 MNHEY and CDR2 SMNVEV (reference sequence). CDR3 sequence (DNA): TGTGCCAGCAGTAAAGCGACAGGGAGGAATCAGCCCCAGCATTTT. This encodes CASSKATGRNQPQHF.

This sequence joins TRBV28 and TRBJ2-3, with TRBD2 identical over 8 bases. The CDR3 has 14 amino acids. J lost 8 bases, V lost 3 bases, and 7 bases had no gene match. Germline V gene lookup returns CDR1 MDHEN and CDR2 SYDVKM. In DNA, the CDR3 is TGTGCCAGCAGTTTTTTAGCGGGGTTAGGTACGCAGTATTTT. This translates into CASSFLAGLGTQYF.

In this sample, this clone turned up once. The chain is built from TRBV2 and TRBJ1-5; 8 nucleotides align to TRBD1. The CDR3 is 14 residues long. The germline gives CDR1 SNHLY, CDR2 FYNNEI. With V trimmed by 3 bases and J by 6 bases, 4 bases remained unmatched. CDR3 nucleotides: TGTGCCAGCAGTGACAGGGGGCTTGGTCAGCCCCAGCATTTT. It translates to CASSDRGLGQPQHF. Filled out from reference TRBV2 and TRBJ1-5, the complete variable domain reads EPEVTQTPSHQVTQMGQEVILRCVPISNHLYFYWYRQILGQKVEFLVSFYNNEISEKSEIFDDQFSVERPDGSNFTLKIRSTKLEDSAMYFCASSDRGLGQPQHFGDGTRLSIL.